This T cell receptor (beta chain) was found in a study of OX40 agonist ivuxolimab in advanced cancers. In the study overall: Intravenous ivuxolimab at 0.01 to 10 mg/kg was given to patients every 2 weeks.

The protocol was immunoSEQ multiplex PCR, while the TCRdb copy is restricted to in-frame clones and leaves out a portion. In the table there are just over 40,000 clones, about 87% of which are singletons. V shed 6 bases, J shed 1 base, and the junction held 1 base outside the gene matches. In germline, CDR1 is ENHRY, CDR2 SYGVKD. The CDR3 spans 14 residues. The specimen was CD4+ or CD8+ T cells sorted from blood, collected in a trial of the OX40 agonist ivuxolimab. The clonotype was recovered from an adult with an advanced solid tumor such as melanoma, head and neck, liver or kidney cancer. The chain carries TRBV10-3 and TRBJ2-2, with 8 bases lining up with TRBD1. The CDR3 here is CAIRGQGNTGELFF. The CDR3, as DNA: TGTGCCATCAGAGGACAGGGGAACACCGGGGAGCTGTTTTTT.